This TCR beta chain is drawn from a study of T cells after yellow fever vaccination. Study-level results: Clones from primary vaccination mostly reappeared after the booster (around 96% CD4, around 90% CD8). The bulk population could contribute abundant contaminating clonotypes to FACS-sorted repertoires.

The length of the CDR3 is 15 residues. Germline-derived CDR1 and CDR2 are KGHSH and LQKENI. The germline V and J ends were trimmed by 0 bases and 0 bases, with 5 bases remaining between them. The authors made TCR cDNA by 5'RACE template switching, adding a universal primer site and UMIs. TCRdb fed the 5' RACE reads into MiXCR, producing one record per CDR3 protein. The sample shows about 580,000 distinct CDR3 sequences, about 15% of them seen only once. Notes on this clonotype: The target antigen is unknown.

The sequence was collected from a young man who received the YFV17D yellow fever vaccine. The material sequenced was PBMCs, taken around 5 days after the first yellow fever vaccination. V gene TRBV18 combines with J gene TRBJ1-4; D gene ambiguous. The CDR3 DNA reads TGTGCCAGCTCACCACCCCGATCAACTAATGAAAAACTGTTTTTT. Translation gives CASSPPRSTNEKLFF.